Shown below are 27 T cell receptor beta chains from a single sample sequenced in a study of identical twins. In TCRdb, the 5' RACE reads were re-called with MiXCR into one record per CDR3 protein. Here the sample spans 450,000 or so distinct CDR3 sequences, 24% being singletons. The sample was also linked to a second study, of T cells expressing NK-cell markers.

The specimen sequenced was CD4+ T cells sorted from blood. All receptors derive from a woman between 18 and 30 years old in good health.

The chain is built from TRBV11-2 and TRBJ2-1; 9 bases line up with TRBD2. Per germline, CDR1 SGHAT and CDR2 FQNNGV. This CDR3 comprises 14 residues. The V and J ends lost 0 bases and 13 bases, in that order; junction bases with no gene match: 7. CDR3 bases: TGTGCCAGCAGCTTAGAGCCTAGCGGGAAGTTTCAGTTCTTC. It specifies CASSLEPSGKFQFF.

The V gene is TRBV3-1, the J gene TRBJ2-7, with 7 bases fitting TRBD2. The CDR3 runs to 15 residues. With V trimmed by 1 base and J by 3 bases, 6 bases remained unmatched. Per germline, CDR1 LGHDT and CDR2 YNNKEL (reference sequence). CDR3 DNA sequence: TGTGCCAGCAGCCAAGGCCTAAGGGACTACTACGAGCAGTACTTC. As protein: CASSQGLRDYYEQYF.

V gene TRBV2 combines with J gene TRBJ1-6; D might be TRBD1 (5 bases). CDR3 length: 12 residues. The germline CDR1 and CDR2 sequences are SNHLY and FYNNEI. With 6 bases removed from V and 10 bases from J, the gap between germline ends came to 10 bases. CDR3 loop: CASRARGSPLHF. The CDR3 coding sequence is TGTGCCAGCAGAGCCCGGGGGTCACCCCTCCACTTT.

The V and J genes are TRBV4-2 and TRBJ2-7, with 9 bases fitting TRBD1. Germline V lookup: CDR1 LGHNA, CDR2 YNFKEQ. The length of the CDR3 is 14 residues. Trimming removed 8 bases from V and 3 bases from J; junction bases left unmatched: 8. This CDR3 is CASVPGTGFYEQYF. For the CDR3, the DNA is TGTGCCAGCGTCCCCGGGACAGGGTTCTACGAGCAGTACTTC.

This chain joins TRBV12-3 or TRBV12-4 and TRBJ2-7, with D perhaps being TRBD1 or TRBD2 (6 bases each). V was clipped by 10 bases and J by 0 bases, with 13 bases between them. The CDR3 totals 13 residues. The CDR3 is CATQRGASYEQYF. For the CDR3, the DNA is TGTGCCACCCAGAGGGGGGCCTCCTACGAGCAGTACTTC.

The count of this clonotype is one. The genes are TRBV5-4 and TRBJ2-7; 10 bases align to TRBD2. The CDR3 loop spans 14 amino acids. Per germline, CDR1 SGHNT and CDR2 YYREEE (reference sequence). Trimming took 5 bases from V and 5 from J; bases not matched to a gene: 7. CDR3 loop: CASSFRLAGDEQYF. The CDR3 nucleotides are TGTGCCAGCAGTTTTAGACTAGCGGGCGACGAGCAGTACTTC.

This clonotype has a handful of counts. This chain uses TRBV9 with TRBJ2-6; TRBD1 matches 8 bases. V shed 0 bases and J 4 bases; nucleotides not matched to a gene: 3. Per the germline V gene, CDR1 is SGDLS and CDR2 is YYNGEE. There are 16 residues in the CDR3. The CDR3 loop is CASSVGTGSGANVLTF. CDR3 DNA sequence: TGTGCCAGCAGCGTAGGGACAGGGTCCGGGGCCAACGTCCTGACTTTC.

The rearrangement links TRBV9 to TRBJ1-5; weak D call: TRBD1 (5 bases). The CDR3 totals 16 residues. From germline, CDR1 is SGDLS and CDR2 YYNGEE. V lost 0 bases and J 2 bases, leaving 12 bases between the germline ends. The CDR3 DNA follows: TGTGCCAGCAGCGTAGAGGTCAGGGAGGGCAATCAGCCCCAGCATTTT. This translates into CASSVEVREGNQPQHF.

Many counts were recorded for this clonotype. The germline gene is not matched at one end of the junction; a read error may be the cause. V is TRBV5-1 and J is TRBJ2-7; no reliable D call. In germline, CDR1 is SGHRS, CDR2 YFSETQ. This CDR3 spans 13 amino acids. In DNA, the CDR3 is TGTGCCAGCAGCTTAGGAAGGTCCTACGAGCAGTACTTC. It is translated as CASSLGRSYEQYF.

The V call is TRBV12-3 or TRBV12-4, the J call TRBJ2-1, with TRBD2 identical over 7 bases. The V segment lost 4 bases and the J segment 1 base; nucleotides outside the gene matches: 7. The CDR3 contains 16 residues. The CDR3 here is CASSSNGGGSYNEQFF. CDR3 DNA: TGTGCCAGCAGTTCAAACGGCGGGGGTTCCTACAATGAGCAGTTCTTC.

The chain employs TRBV10-3 and TRBJ2-1, with D possibly matching TRBD1 (6 bases). The CDR3 contains 14 residues. Trimming pared 8 bases from V and 4 bases from J, leaving 15 bases between. Germline V lookup: CDR1 ENHRY, CDR2 SYGVKD. CDR3 sequence reads: CAISGTHKYNEQFF. Written as DNA, the CDR3 is TGTGCCATCTCGGGGACACACAAATACAATGAGCAGTTCTTC.

This clonotype was detected only a few times. V and J are TRBV10-3 and TRBJ1-1; D is undetermined. Trimming left V 10 bases short and J 3 bases short, with 18 bases between. CDR3 length: 14 residues. From germline, CDR1 is ENHRY and CDR2 SYGVKD. The CDR3 DNA sequence: TGTGCCAGTATGCGTCAGAACTCGGACACTGAAGCTTTCTTT. Amino acid sequence: CASMRQNSDTEAFF.

This chain links TRBV7-3 with TRBJ2-1, with 16 bases identical to TRBD2. From germline, CDR1 is SGHTA and CDR2 FQGTGA. The trim removed 5 bases at V and 8 bases at J, leaving 6 bases unmatched. The CDR3 consists of 16 residues. CDR3 DNA: TGTGCCAGCAGCCGGGGGACTAGCGGGGGGGTCTATGAGCAGTTCTTC. Translating gives CASSRGTSGGVYEQFF.

This clonotype was detected a few times. The gene calls are TRBV5-1 and TRBJ2-1; 7 bases line up with TRBD2. This CDR3 region has 15 residues. The V gene end was trimmed by 5 bases and the J gene end by 0 bases; junction bases not matched to a gene: 5. Germline CDR1 SGHRS, CDR2 YFSETQ. CDR3 residues: CASSGGETSYNEQFF. In DNA form, the CDR3 reads TGCGCCAGCAGTGGGGGGGAGACCTCCTACAATGAGCAGTTCTTC.

V is TRBV25-1 and J is TRBJ2-1, with unresolved D. V shed 10 bases and J shed 6 bases, with 13 bases lying between them. Germline V gene sequence: CDR1 MGHDK, CDR2 SYGVNS. The CDR3 sequence is 12 residues long. The CDR3 region is CATRQAANEQFF. CDR3 DNA sequence: TGTGCCACCCGCCAGGCGGCCAATGAGCAGTTCTTC.

Only a few counts were recorded for this clonotype. This chain connects TRBV20-1 to TRBJ2-2, with 7 bases that match TRBD1. This CDR3 is 14 amino acids long. Germline trimming cut 4 bases from V and 2 bases from J; bases unmatched to any gene: 4. Germline assignment: CDR1 DFQATT and CDR2 SNEGSKA (reference sequence). The CDR3 DNA follows: TGCAGTGCTACCGGGACAGATAACACCGGGGAGCTGTTTTTT. Translation: CSATGTDNTGELFF.

The chain has TRBV2 and TRBJ2-3; D possibly corresponds to TRBD1 (5 bases). Germline-derived CDR1 and CDR2 are SNHLY and FYNNEI. The CDR3 covers 16 residues. The V end lost 1 base, the J end lost 4 bases, and 15 bases lay between the germline ends. CDR3 sequence (DNA): TGTGCCAGCAGTGAAGATCCAGGGTTATTGGCAGATACGCAGTATTTT. It yields the protein CASSEDPGLLADTQYF.

V gene TRBV20-1 combines with J gene TRBJ2-7; D might be TRBD2 (6 bases). CDR3 length equals 12 residues. CDR1 DFQATT and CDR2 SNEGSKA come from the germline V gene (reference sequence). V dropped 6 bases and J dropped 2 bases, with 11 bases sitting between them. CDR3 in DNA: TGCAGTGCAGATACTAGCACCTACGAGCAGTACTTC. This sequence encodes CSADTSTYEQYF.

The sample holds a few counts of this clonotype. This sequence joins TRBV27 and TRBJ2-3; D is perhaps TRBD1 or TRBD2 (5 bases each). Trimming shortened V by 1 base and J by 4 bases, and 12 bases separated the two germline ends. Germline V CDR1 and CDR2: MNHEY, SMNVEV (reference sequence). The CDR3 runs to 15 residues. Here the CDR3 reads CASSLWGREPDTQYF. The CDR3 nucleotides are TGTGCCAGCAGTTTATGGGGACGAGAACCAGATACGCAGTATTTT.

This clonotype was recorded a few times. The genes are TRBV7-6 and TRBJ2-1, with a possible D match to TRBD2 (6 bases). CDR1 and CDR2 (germline): SGHVS, FNYEAQ. Trimming cost V 0 bases and J 6 bases, with 12 bases left between them. This CDR3 contains 15 residues. DNA of the CDR3: TGTGCCAGCAGCTTAGCGGGGGGTAGGGGCAATGAGCAGTTCTTC. This sequence encodes CASSLAGGRGNEQFF. Full variable domain (missing parts from reference TRBV7-6 and TRBJ2-1): GAGVSQSPRYKVTKRGQDVALRCDPISGHVSLYWYRQALGQGPEFLTYFNYEAQQDKSGLPNDRFSAERPEGSISTLTIQRTEQRDSAMYRCASSLAGGRGNEQFFGPGTRLTVL.

This chain uses TRBV5-1 with TRBJ2-1, with 11 bases matching TRBD2. V lost 4 bases to trimming and J lost 10 bases; unmatched junction nucleotides: 10. The length of the CDR3 is 15 residues. The V gene's germline CDR1 is SGHRS and CDR2 YFSETQ. The CDR3 DNA sequence: TGCGCCAGCAGCACACTAGCGGGAGCCCCCCAGGAGCAGTTCTTC. The encoded protein is CASSTLAGAPQEQFF.

Here the CDR3 reads CSARDGTRNEQYF. In DNA form, the CDR3 reads TGCAGTGCTAGAGATGGAACTCGGAACGAGCAGTACTTC. The V gene is TRBV20-1, the J gene TRBJ2-7; D gene ambiguous. This CDR3 region has 13 residues. Germline V CDR1 and CDR2: DFQATT, SNEGSKA (reference sequence). With 0 bases removed from V and 5 bases from J, the gap between germline ends came to 11 bases.

V gene TRBV20-1 combines with J gene TRBJ2-5; tentatively, D is TRBD2 (7 bases). The CDR3 is made up of 15 amino acids. Per germline, CDR1 DFQATT and CDR2 SNEGSKA (reference sequence). V gave up 7 bases and J gave up 4 bases, with 22 bases separating them. The CDR3 DNA sequence: TGCAGTGTTCTCATCGTGGGGGGGCCCGTAGAGACCCAGTACTTC. Translating it yields CSVLIVGGPVETQYF.

This chain joins TRBV3-1 and TRBJ2-1; 7 bases are shared with TRBD2. The CDR3 runs 16 residues. Germline V gene lookup returns CDR1 LGHDT and CDR2 YNNKEL (reference sequence). V trimming: 0 bases; J trimming: 9 bases; junction bases outside the gene matches: 11. CDR3 in DNA: TGTGCCAGCAGCCAAGAATTGTTCGGCGGGAGCGGTGAGCAGTTCTTC. Translation gives CASSQELFGGSGEQFF.

The table lists this clonotype with a few counts. V and J are TRBV12-5 and TRBJ1-2; D remains unclear. With 3 bases removed from V and 4 bases from J, the gap between germline ends came to 9 bases. Germline V lookup: CDR1 LGHNT, CDR2 FRNRAP. CDR3 size: 13 residues. The CDR3 sequence: CASGLSDVYGYTF. CDR3 sequence (DNA): TGTGCTAGTGGTTTATCAGATGTCTATGGCTACACCTTC.

In its sample, this clonotype was seen a few times. J is TRBJ2-3 and V is TRBV7-9; D might be TRBD2 (5 bases). V lost 5 bases, J lost 5 bases, and 11 bases lay in between. This CDR3 spans 13 amino acids. Germline V lookup: CDR1 SEHNR, CDR2 FQNEAQ (reference sequence). This CDR3 is CASSEGFGDTQYF. CDR3 nucleotide sequence: TGTGCCAGCAGCGAGGGCTTTGGAGATACGCAGTATTTT.

This clonotype was counted only a few times. The V and J genes are TRBV20-1 and TRBJ2-3; possibly TRBD1 for D (6 bases). The CDR3 spans 13 residues. V was pared by 8 bases and J by 4 bases, with 16 bases between. Germline values: CDR1 DFQATT, CDR2 SNEGSKA (reference sequence). CDR3 nucleotide sequence: TGCAGTCCCTGGGGGCAAGTGGCAGATACGCAGTATTTT. As protein: CSPWGQVADTQYF.